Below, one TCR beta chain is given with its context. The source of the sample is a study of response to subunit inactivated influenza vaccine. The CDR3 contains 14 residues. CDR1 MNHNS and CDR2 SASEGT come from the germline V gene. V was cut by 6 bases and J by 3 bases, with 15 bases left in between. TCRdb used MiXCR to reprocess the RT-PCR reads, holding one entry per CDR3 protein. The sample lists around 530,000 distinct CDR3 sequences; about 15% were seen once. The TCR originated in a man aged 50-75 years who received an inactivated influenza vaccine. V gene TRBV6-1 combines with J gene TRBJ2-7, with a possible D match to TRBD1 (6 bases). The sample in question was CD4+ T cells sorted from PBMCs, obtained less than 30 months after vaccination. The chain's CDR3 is CASRVTTGSYEQYF. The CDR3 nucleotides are TGTGCCAGCAGAGTCACCACAGGGAGCTACGAGCAGTACTTC.